This record looks at one T cell receptor (beta chain) sequence and its context. This CDR3 contains 14 residues. Germline V gene data show CDR1 as MDHEN and CDR2 as SYDVKM. Deletions cut 1 base from V and 5 bases from J, with 11 bases between. This entry comes from a study of blood T cell repertoires in COVID-19. TCRdb's copy holds only in-frame clones and misses some; the assay was immunoSEQ multiplex PCR. The sample consists of around 320,000 clones, about nine tenths of them appearing once. Material for sequencing was peripheral blood. V gene TRBV28 combines with J gene TRBJ1-1; D might be TRBD1 (5 bases). The clonotype originates from a man aged 18 to 35 with active or convalescent COVID-19. The CDR3 loop is CASSLSPGYTEAFF. CDR3 sequence (DNA): TGTGCCAGCAGTTTATCTCCAGGGTATACTGAAGCTTTCTTT.